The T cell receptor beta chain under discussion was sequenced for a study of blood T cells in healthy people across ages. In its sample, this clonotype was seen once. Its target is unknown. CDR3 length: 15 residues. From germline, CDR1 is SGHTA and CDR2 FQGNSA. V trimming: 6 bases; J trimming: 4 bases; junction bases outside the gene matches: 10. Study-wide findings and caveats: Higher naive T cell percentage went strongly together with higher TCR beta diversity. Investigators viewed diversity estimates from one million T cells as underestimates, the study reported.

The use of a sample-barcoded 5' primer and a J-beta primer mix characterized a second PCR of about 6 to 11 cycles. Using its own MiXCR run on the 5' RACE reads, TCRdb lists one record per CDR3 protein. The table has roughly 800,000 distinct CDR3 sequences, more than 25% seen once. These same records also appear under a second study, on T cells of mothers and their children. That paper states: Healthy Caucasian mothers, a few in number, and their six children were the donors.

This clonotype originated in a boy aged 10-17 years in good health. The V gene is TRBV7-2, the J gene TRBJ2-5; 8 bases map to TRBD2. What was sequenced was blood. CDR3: CASSLGVAGGETQYF. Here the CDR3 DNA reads TGTGCCAGCAGTCTAGGGGTTGCGGGGGGAGAGACCCAGTACTTC.